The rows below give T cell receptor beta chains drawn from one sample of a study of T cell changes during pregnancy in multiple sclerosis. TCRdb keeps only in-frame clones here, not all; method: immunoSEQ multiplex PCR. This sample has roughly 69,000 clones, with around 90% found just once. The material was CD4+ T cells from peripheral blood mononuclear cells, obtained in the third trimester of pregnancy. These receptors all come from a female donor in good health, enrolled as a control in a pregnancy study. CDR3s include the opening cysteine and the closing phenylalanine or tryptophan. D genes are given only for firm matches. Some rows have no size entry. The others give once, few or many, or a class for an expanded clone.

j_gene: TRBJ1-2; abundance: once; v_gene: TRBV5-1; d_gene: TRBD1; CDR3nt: TGCGCCAGCAGCCCGGGACAGTCCAACTATGGCTACACCTTC; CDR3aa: CASSPGQSNYGYTF
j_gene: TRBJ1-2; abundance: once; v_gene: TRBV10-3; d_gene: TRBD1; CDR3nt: TGTGCCATCAGTGAGGCGGGACAGAACTTCAGAGGCTACACCTTC; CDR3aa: CAISEAGQNFRGYTF
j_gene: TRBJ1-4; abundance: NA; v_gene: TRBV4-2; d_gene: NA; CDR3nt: TGTGCCAGCAGCCAACCAGGGGACCCTAATGAAAAACTGTTTTTT; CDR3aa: CASSQPGDPNEKLFF
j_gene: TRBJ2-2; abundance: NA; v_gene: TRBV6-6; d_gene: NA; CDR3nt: TGTGCCAGCACCCGTCTAGGACAGTACACCGGGGAGCTGTTTTTT; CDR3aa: CASTRLGQYTGELFF
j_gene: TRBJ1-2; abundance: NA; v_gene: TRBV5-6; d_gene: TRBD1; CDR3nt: TGTGCCAGCACACGGGACAGTTATGGCTACACCTTC; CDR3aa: CASTRDSYGYTF
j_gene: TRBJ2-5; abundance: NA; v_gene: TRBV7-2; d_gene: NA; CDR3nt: TGTGCCAGCACCTTCCGGGGGCAAGAGACCCAGTACTTC; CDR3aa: CASTFRGQETQYF
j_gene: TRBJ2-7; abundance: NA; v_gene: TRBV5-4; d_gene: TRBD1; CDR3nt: TGTGCCAGCAGCTTGGGGACAGGCGGGCGGTACTTC; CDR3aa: CASSLGTGGRYF
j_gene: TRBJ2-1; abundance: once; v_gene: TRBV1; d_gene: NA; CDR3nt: TGCACCAGCCGCGACGGGGAAGACAATGAGCAGTTCTTC; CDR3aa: CTSRDGEDNEQFF
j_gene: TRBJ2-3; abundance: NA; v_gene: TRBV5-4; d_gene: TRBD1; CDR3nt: TGTGCCAGCAGCTCGACAGGGTTGGGGACAGATACGCAGTATTTT; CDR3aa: CASSSTGLGTDTQYF
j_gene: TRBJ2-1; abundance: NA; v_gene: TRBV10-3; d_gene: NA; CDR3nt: TGTGCCATCCAAAGGCAGGGAGGCAGAAATGAGCAGTTCTTC; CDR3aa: CAIQRQGGRNEQFF
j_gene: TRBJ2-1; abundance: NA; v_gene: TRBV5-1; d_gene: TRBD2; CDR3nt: TGCGCCAGCAGCTCCGGGACTAGCGGGGTCCCGGCCTCCTACAATGAGCAGTTCTTC; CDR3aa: CASSSGTSGVPASYNEQFF
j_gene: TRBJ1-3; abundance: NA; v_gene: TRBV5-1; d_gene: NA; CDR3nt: TGCGCCAGCAGCCCGCGGAACTCTGGAAACACCATATATTTT; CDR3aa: CASSPRNSGNTIYF
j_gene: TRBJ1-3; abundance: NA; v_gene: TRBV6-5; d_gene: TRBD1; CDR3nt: TGTGCCAGCACTTCGGCAAGGGGGCCTGGAAACACCATATATTTT; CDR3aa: CASTSARGPGNTIYF
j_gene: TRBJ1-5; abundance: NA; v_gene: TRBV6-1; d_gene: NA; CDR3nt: TGTGCCAGCAGCCCCAGGGATAATCAGCCCCAGCATTTT; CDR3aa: CASSPRDNQPQHF
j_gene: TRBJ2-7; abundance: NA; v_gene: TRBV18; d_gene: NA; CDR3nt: TGTGCCAGCTCACCAGTCGAAGACAGCTCCTACGAGCAGTACTTC; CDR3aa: CASSPVEDSSYEQYF
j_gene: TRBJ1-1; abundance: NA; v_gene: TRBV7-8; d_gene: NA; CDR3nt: TGTGCCAGCAGCTTTGGGCGTGGGAACACTGAAGCTTTCTTT; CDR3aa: CASSFGRGNTEAFF
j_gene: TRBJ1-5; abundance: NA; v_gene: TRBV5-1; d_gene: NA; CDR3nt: TGCGCCAGCAGCTTCGGTGGGGGCGCAAATCAGCCCCAGCATTTT; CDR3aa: CASSFGGGANQPQHF
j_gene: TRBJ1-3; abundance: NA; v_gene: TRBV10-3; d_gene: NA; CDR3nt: TGTGCCATCAGTGACTTAATGGGAAACACCATATATTTT; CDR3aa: CAISDLMGNTIYF
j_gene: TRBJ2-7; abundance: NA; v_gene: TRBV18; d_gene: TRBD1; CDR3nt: TGTGCCAGCTCGCAGGGGGTGAGCTACGAGCAGTACTTC; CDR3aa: CASSQGVSYEQYF
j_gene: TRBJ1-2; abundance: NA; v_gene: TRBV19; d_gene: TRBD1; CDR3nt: TGTGCCAGTAGGGGACAGAACTATGGCTACACCTTC; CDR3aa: CASRGQNYGYTF
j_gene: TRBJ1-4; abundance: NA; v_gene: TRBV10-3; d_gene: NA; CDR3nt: TGTGCCACCTATGGGGGGGCTGGTGAAAAACTGTTTTTT; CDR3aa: CATYGGAGEKLFF
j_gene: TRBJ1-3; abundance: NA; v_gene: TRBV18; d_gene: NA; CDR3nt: TGTGCCAGCTCACCCTCGCGGAGTGGAAACACCATATATTTT; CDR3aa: CASSPSRSGNTIYF
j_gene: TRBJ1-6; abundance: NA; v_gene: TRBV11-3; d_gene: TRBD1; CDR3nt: TGTGCCAGCAGCTCGAGAACCTACGGGACAGGGGATTCACCCCTCCACTTT; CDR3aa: CASSSRTYGTGDSPLHF
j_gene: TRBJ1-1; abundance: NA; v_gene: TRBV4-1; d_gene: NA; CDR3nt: TGCGCCAGCAGCCAAATCCAGGGGCGGAACACTGAAGCTTTCTTT; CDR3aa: CASSQIQGRNTEAFF
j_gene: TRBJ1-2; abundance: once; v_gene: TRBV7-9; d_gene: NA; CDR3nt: TGTGCCAGCAGCTTAGGCGGCAGCGTTAACTATGGCTACACCTTC; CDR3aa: CASSLGGSVNYGYTF
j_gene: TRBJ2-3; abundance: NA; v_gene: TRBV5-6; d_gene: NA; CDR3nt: TGTGCCAGCAGCTGGCTGACCAAACAAGGAGGTACGCAGTATTTT; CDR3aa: CASSWLTKQGGTQYF
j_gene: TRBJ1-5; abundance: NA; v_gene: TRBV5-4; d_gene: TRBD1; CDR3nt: TGTGCCAGCAGCGACAGGGATAGCAATCAGCCCCAGCATTTT; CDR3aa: CASSDRDSNQPQHF
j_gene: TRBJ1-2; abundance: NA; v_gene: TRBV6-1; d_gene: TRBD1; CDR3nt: TGTGCCAGCAGGGGACAGGGACTCGCCTATGGCTACACCTTC; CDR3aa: CASRGQGLAYGYTF
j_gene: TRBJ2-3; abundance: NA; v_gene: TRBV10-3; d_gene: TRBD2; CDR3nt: TGTGCCATCAGACCCGGGACTAGCGGATTCACAGATACGCAGTATTTT; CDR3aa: CAIRPGTSGFTDTQYF
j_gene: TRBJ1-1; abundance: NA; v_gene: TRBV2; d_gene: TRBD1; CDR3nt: TGTGCCAGCAGAGGGACAGGCAGAATGAACACTGAAGCTTTCTTT; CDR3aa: CASRGTGRMNTEAFF
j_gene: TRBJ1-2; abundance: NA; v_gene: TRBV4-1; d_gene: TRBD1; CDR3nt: TGCGCCAGCAGCCCGTCTCCTGGGGCAGGGGGACTTCCTGGCTACACCTTC; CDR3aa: CASSPSPGAGGLPGYTF
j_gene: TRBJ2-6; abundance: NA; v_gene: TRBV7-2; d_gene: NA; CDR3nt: TGTGCCAGCAGCTCACCGGGATTTCAAAACTCTGGGGCCAACGTCCTGACTTTC; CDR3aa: CASSSPGFQNSGANVLTF
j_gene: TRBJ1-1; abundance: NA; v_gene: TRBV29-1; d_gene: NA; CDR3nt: TGCAGCGTTGAAATGAACGGACTTAAAGCTTTCTTT; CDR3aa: CSVEMNGLKAFF
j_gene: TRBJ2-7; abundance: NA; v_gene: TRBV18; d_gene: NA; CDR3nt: TGTGCCAGCTCACCGGACGGAACAGGCTACGAGCAGTACTTC; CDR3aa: CASSPDGTGYEQYF
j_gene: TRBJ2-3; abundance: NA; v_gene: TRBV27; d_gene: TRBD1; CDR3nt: TGTGCCAGCAGTTTACGGACAGGGGGCACAGATACGCAGTATTTT; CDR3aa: CASSLRTGGTDTQYF
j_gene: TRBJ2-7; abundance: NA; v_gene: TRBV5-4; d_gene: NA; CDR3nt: TGTGCCAGCAGCCCACAGGGGGGGACCTACGAGCAGTACTTC; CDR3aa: CASSPQGGTYEQYF
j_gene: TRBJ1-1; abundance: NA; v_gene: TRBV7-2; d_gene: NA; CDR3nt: TGTGCCAGCAGCATATTCACCCCCCGGACAGCCCCAAACACTGAAGCTTTCTTT; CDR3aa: CASSIFTPRTAPNTEAFF
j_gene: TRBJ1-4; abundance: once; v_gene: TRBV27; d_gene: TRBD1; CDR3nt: TGTGCCAGCAGTCAGACAGGGGGTTTCGATGAAAAACTGTTTTTT; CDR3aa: CASSQTGGFDEKLFF
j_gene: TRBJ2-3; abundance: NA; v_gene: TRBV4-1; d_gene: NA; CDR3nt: TGCGCCAGCAGCTCTTGGGGGGTGAACACAGATACGCAGTATTTT; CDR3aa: CASSSWGVNTDTQYF
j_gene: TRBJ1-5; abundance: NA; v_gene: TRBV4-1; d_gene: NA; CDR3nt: TGCGCCAGCAGCCAACCGGGTCAGCCCCAGCATTTT; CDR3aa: CASSQPGQPQHF
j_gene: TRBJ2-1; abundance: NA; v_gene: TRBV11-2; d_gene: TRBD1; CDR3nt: TGTGCCAGCAGCTTCCGGGACAGGGGGCGTAATGAGCAGTTCTTC; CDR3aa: CASSFRDRGRNEQFF
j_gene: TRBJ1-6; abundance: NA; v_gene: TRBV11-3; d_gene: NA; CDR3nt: TGTGCCAGCAGCTTAGAACAGGGTTCACCCCTCCACTTT; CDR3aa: CASSLEQGSPLHF
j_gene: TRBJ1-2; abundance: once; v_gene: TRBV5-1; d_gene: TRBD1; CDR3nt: TGCGCCAGCAGCTTGGCCGGACGGCAGGGGGCTTATGGCTACACCTTC; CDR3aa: CASSLAGRQGAYGYTF
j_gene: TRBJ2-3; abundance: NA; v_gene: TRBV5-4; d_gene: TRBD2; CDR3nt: TGTGCCAGCAGCTTGCCCGGGACTAGCGGGGGGGTCGCAGATACGCAGTATTTT; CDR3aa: CASSLPGTSGGVADTQYF
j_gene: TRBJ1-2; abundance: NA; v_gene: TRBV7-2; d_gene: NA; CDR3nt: TGTGCCAGCAGCCCGGGGGTCGAAAACTATGGCTACACCTTC; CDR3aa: CASSPGVENYGYTF
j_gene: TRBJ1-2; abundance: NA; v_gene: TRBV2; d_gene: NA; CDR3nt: TGTGCCAGCAGTGACGCGTATGGCTACACCTTC; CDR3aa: CASSDAYGYTF
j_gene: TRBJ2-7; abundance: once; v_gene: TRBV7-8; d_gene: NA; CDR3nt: TGTGCCAGCAGCTTCCGGCGGGGGCTGCCCCACGAGCAGTACTTC; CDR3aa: CASSFRRGLPHEQYF
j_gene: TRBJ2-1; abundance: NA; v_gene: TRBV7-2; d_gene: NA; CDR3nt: TGTGCCAGCAGCCCAATCCTTCAGGGGAATGAGCAGTTCTTC; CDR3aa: CASSPILQGNEQFF
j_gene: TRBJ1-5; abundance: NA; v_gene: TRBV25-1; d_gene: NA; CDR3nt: TGTGCCAGCAGTGAGGCCCTTAGCAATCAGCCCCAGCATTTT; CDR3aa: CASSEALSNQPQHF
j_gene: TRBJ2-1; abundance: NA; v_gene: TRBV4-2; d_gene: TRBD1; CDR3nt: TGTGCCAGCAGCCAGGGACAGGGGACCTTCTACAATGAGCAGTTCTTC; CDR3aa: CASSQGQGTFYNEQFF
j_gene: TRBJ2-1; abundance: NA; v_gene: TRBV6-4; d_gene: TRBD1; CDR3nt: TGTGCCAGCAGTGATTTGGGACAGGGAGTAGATGAGCAGTTCTTC; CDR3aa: CASSDLGQGVDEQFF
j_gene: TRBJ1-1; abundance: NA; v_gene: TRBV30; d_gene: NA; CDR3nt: TGTGCCTGGAGTTCGACTTACACTGAAGCTTTCTTT; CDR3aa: CAWSSTYTEAFF
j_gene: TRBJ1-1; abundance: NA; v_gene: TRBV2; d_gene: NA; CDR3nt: TGTGCCAGCAGTGAAGAGACAGGGAACACTGAAGCTTTCTTT; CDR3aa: CASSEETGNTEAFF